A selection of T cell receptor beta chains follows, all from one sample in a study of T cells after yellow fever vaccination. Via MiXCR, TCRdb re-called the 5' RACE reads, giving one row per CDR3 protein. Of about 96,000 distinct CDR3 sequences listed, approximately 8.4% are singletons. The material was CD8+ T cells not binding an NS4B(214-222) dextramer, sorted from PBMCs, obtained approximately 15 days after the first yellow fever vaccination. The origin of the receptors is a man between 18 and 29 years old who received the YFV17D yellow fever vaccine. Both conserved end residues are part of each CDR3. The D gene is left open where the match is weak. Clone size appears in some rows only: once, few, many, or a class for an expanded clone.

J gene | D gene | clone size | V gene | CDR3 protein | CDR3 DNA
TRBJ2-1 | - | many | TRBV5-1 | CASSLAGLSSYNEQFF | TGCGCCAGCAGCTTGGCCGGCTTGAGCTCCTACAATGAGCAGTTCTTC
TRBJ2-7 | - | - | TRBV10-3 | CAIEPDGSYEQYF | TGTGCCATCGAACCGGACGGATCCTACGAGCAGTACTTC
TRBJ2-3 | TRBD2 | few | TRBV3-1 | CASSPRTSGGPDTQYF | TGTGCCAGCAGCCCCCGGACTAGCGGGGGCCCAGATACGCAGTATTTT
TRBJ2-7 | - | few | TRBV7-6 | CASSPSVGTDSYEQYF | TGTGCCAGCAGCCCGTCGGTGGGGACCGACTCCTACGAGCAGTACTTC
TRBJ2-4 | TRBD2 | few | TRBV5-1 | CASSWGGLGKNIQYF | TGCGCCAGCAGCTGGGGGGGTCTCGGCAAAAACATTCAGTACTTC
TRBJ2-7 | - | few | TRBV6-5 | CASSFGQTGYEQYF | TGTGCCAGCAGTTTTGGGCAGACAGGCTACGAGCAGTACTTC
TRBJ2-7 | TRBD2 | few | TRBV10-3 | CAISDSGHLGYEQYF | TGTGCCATCAGTGATAGCGGGCACTTGGGCTACGAGCAGTACTTC
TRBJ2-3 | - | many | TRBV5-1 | CASKSGEWATDTQYF | TGCGCCAGCAAGTCGGGGGAATGGGCTACAGATACGCAGTATTTT
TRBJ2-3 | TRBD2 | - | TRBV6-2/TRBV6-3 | CGSSSQRGAPDTQYF | TGTGGCAGCAGTTCACAGCGGGGGGCCCCAGATACGCAGTATTTT
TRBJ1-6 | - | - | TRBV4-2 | CASSQDLYSNNSPLHF | TGTGCCAGCAGCCAAGATCTGTACAGTAATAATTCACCCCTCCACTTT
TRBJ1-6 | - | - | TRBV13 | CASSTLGDSYNSPHHF | TGTGCCAGCAGCACATTAGGGGACTCCTATAATTCACCCCACCACTTT
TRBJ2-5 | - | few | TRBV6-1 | CASSASGGETQYF | TGTGCCAGCAGTGCCAGTGGGGGAGAGACCCAGTACTTC
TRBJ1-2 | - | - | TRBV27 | CASRNLPKDRDYGYTF | TGTGCCAGCAGAAACCTTCCTAAAGACAGAGACTATGGCTACACCTTC
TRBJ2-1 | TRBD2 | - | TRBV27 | CASSVGASGYNEQFF | TGTGCCAGCAGCGTCGGGGCTAGCGGCTACAATGAGCAGTTCTTC
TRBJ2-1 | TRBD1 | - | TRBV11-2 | CASSRGQGAPPYNEQFF | TGTGCCAGCAGCCGCGGACAGGGGGCCCCCCCCTACAATGAGCAGTTCTTC
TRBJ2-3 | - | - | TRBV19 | CASSILGQLTDTQYF | TGTGCCAGTAGTATTCTCGGGCAGCTCACAGATACGCAGTATTTT
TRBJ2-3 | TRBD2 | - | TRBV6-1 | CASNWDYPTGADTQYF | TGTGCCAGCAACTGGGACTACCCAACGGGCGCAGATACGCAGTATTTT
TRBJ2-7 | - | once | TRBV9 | CASSPTSALGYEQYF | TGTGCCAGCAGTCCTACCAGCGCCCTCGGATACGAGCAGTACTTC
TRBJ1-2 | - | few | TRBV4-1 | CASSQGTADYGYTF | TGCGCCAGCAGCCAAGGGACGGCGGACTATGGCTACACCTTC
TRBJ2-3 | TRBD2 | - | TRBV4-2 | CASSPGTSGSTDTQYF | TGTGCCAGCAGCCCCGGGACTAGCGGAAGCACAGATACGCAGTATTTT
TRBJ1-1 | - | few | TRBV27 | CASSDAGMNTEAFF | TGTGCCAGCAGTGACGCGGGGATGAACACTGAAGCTTTCTTT
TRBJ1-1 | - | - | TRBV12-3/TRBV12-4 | CASSQGQPYGAFF | TGTGCCAGCAGCCAAGGACAGCCATATGGGGCTTTCTTT
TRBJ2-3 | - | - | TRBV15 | CATSRVGADTQYF | TGTGCCACCAGCAGAGTGGGCGCAGATACGCAGTATTTT
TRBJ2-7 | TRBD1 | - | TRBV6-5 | CASSYGGQGAYEQYF | TGTGCCAGCAGTTACGGAGGACAGGGCGCCTACGAGCAGTACTTC
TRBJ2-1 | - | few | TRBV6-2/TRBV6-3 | CASSGMNNEQFF | TGTGCCAGCAGCGGTATGAACAATGAGCAGTTCTTC
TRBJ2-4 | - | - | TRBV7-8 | CASSLDAWGIAKNIQYF | TGTGCCAGCAGCTTAGATGCGTGGGGAATAGCCAAAAACATTCAGTACTTC
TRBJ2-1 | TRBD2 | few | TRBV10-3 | CAISDPSGVSNEQFF | TGTGCCATCAGTGACCCTAGCGGGGTTAGCAATGAGCAGTTCTTC
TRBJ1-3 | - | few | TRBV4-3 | CASSQDGGSGGNTIYF | TGCGCCAGCAGCCAAGATGGAGGCTCAGGGGGAAACACCATATATTTT
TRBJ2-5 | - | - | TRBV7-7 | CASSFPGLRQTQYF | TGTGCCAGCAGCTTCCCAGGGCTGAGACAGACCCAGTACTTC
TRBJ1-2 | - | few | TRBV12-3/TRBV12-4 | CASSPALGYGYTF | TGTGCCAGCAGCCCCGCCTTGGGCTATGGCTACACCTTC
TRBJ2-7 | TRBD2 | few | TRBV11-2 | CASSLSPRRDYYYEQYF | TGTGCCAGCAGCTTATCTCCCCGAAGGGACTACTACTACGAGCAGTACTTC
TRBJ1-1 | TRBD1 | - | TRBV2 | CASSPPRTGQNTEAFF | TGTGCCAGCAGTCCGCCCCGGACAGGGCAGAACACTGAAGCTTTCTTT
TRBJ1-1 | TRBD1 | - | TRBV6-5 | CASKQGATEAFF | TGTGCCAGCAAGCAGGGGGCAACTGAAGCTTTCTTT
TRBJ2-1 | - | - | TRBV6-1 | CASSHPRDTSNWYNEQFF | TGTGCCAGCAGCCATCCACGGGACACTTCCAACTGGTACAATGAGCAGTTCTTC
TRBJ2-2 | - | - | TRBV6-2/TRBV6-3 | CASCRDGVNTGELFF | TGTGCCAGCTGTCGGGACGGGGTTAACACCGGGGAGCTGTTTTTT
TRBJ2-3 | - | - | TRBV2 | CASSEESSSTDTQYF | TGTGCCAGCAGTGAGGAGAGCTCTAGCACAGATACGCAGTATTTT
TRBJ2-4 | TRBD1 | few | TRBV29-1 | CSVEEPQGKAKNIQYF | TGCAGCGTTGAAGAGCCACAGGGGAAAGCCAAAAACATTCAGTACTTC
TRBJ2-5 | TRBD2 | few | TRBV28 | CASSSLGGAQETQYF | TGTGCCAGCAGTTCCCTCGGGGGGGCGCAAGAGACCCAGTACTTC
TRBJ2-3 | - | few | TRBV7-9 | CASSFKGWVPDTQYF | TGTGCCAGCAGCTTCAAAGGTTGGGTACCAGATACGCAGTATTTT
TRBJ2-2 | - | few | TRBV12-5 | CASGLGPLTGELFF | TGTGCTAGTGGTTTGGGGCCCCTCACCGGGGAGCTGTTTTTT
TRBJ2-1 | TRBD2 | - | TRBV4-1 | CASSQELGRNGGKLNEQFF | TGCGCCAGCAGCCAAGAGCTGGGCCGTAACGGGGGGAAACTGAATGAGCAGTTCTTC
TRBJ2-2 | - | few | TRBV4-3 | CASSQEFGASGTGELFF | TGCGCCAGCAGCCAAGAATTCGGGGCCTCGGGCACCGGGGAGCTGTTTTTT
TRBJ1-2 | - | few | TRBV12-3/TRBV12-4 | CASDRGLDRGYTF | TGTGCCAGCGACCGGGGTCTCGATCGTGGCTACACCTTC
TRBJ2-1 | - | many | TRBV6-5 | CASSYSPESGNEQFF | TGTGCCAGCAGTTACTCCCCAGAGAGCGGCAATGAGCAGTTCTTC
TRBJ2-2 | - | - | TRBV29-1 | CSVEKAQGTGELFF | TGCAGCGTTGAAAAGGCTCAGGGAACCGGGGAGCTGTTTTTT
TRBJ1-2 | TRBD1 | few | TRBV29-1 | CSVADPGQGNYGYTF | TGCAGCGTTGCTGACCCGGGACAGGGAAACTATGGCTACACCTTC
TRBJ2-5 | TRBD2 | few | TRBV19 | CASSIEFGLAGEETQYF | TGTGCCAGTAGTATAGAGTTCGGACTAGCGGGGGAAGAGACCCAGTACTTC
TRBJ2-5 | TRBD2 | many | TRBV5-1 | CASSHSRTRSETQYF | TGCGCCAGCAGCCACTCCCGGACTAGAAGTGAGACCCAGTACTTC
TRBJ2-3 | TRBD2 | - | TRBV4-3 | CASSQETAGTFTDTQYF | TGCGCCAGCAGCCAAGAAACAGCGGGGACCTTCACAGATACGCAGTATTTT
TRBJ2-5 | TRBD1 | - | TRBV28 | CASTVGGEKTQYF | TGTGCCAGCACCGTAGGGGGCGAAAAGACCCAGTACTTC
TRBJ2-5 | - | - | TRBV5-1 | CASRGRRGLTDGETQYF | TGCGCCAGCAGAGGTCGTCGGGGGCTCACAGACGGGGAGACCCAGTACTTC
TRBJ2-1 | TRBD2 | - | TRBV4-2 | CASSQDMRGGDNEQFF | TGTGCCAGCAGCCAAGATATGCGGGGGGGGGACAATGAGCAGTTCTTC